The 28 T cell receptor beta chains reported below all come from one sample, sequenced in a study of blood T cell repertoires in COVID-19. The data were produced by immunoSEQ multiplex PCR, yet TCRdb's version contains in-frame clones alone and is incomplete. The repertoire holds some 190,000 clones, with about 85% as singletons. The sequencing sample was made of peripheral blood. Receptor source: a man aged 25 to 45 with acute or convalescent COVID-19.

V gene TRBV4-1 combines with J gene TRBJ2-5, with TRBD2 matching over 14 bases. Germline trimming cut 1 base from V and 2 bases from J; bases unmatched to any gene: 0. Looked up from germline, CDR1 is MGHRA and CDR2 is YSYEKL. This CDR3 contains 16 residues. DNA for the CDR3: TGCGCCAGCAGCCAAGGGACTAGCGGGGGGCAAGAGACCCAGTACTTC. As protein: CASSQGTSGGQETQYF.

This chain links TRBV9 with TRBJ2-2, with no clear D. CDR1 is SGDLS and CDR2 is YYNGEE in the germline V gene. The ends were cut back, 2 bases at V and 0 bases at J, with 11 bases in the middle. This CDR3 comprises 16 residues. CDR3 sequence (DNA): TGTGCCAGCAGCGTCCCCGACACCGCGAACACCGGGGAGCTGTTTTTT. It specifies CASSVPDTANTGELFF.

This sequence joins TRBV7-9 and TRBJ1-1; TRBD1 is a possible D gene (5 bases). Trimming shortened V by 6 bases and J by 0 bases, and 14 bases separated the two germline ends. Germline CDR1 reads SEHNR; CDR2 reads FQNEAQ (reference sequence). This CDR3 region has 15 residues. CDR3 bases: TGTGCCAGCAGTCAAGACAGACCCATGAACACTGAAGCTTTCTTT. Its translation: CASSQDRPMNTEAFF. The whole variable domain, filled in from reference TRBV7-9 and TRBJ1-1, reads DTGVSQNPRHKITKRGQNVTFRCDPISEHNRLYWYRQTLGQGPEFLTYFQNEAQLEKSRLLSDRFSAERPKGSFSTLEIQRTEQGDSAMYLCASSQDRPMNTEAFFGQGTRLTVV.

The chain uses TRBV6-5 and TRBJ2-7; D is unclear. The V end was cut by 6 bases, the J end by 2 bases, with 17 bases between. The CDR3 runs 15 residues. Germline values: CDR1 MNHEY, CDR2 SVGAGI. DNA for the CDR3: TGTGCCAGCAGCTCACACACCACCCCTCCCTACGAGCAGTACTTC. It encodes CASSSHTTPPYEQYF.

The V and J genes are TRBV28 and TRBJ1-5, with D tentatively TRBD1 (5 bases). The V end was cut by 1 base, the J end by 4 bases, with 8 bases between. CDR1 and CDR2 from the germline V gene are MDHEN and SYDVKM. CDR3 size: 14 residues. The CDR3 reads CASSLSGLNQPQHF. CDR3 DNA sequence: TGTGCCAGCAGTTTATCAGGGCTGAATCAGCCCCAGCATTTT.

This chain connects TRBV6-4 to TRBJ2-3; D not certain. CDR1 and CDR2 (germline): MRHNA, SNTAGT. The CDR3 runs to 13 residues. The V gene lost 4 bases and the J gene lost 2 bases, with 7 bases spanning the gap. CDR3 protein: CASSVSFTDTQYF. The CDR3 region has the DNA TGTGCCAGCAGTGTATCGTTCACAGATACGCAGTATTTT.

The chain's CDR3 is CASSLRHRADEKLFF. In DNA, the CDR3 is TGTGCCAGCAGTTTGAGGCACCGCGCCGATGAAAAACTGTTTTTT. This chain connects TRBV28 to TRBJ1-4, with D unclear. Deletions cut 3 bases from V and 6 bases from J, with 14 bases between. This CDR3 has 15 residues. CDR1 and CDR2 from the germline V gene are MDHEN and SYDVKM.

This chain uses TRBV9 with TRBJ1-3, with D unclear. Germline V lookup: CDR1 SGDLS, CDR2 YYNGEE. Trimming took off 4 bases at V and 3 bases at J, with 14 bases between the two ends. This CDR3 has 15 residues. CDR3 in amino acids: CASSSGSKFGNTIYF. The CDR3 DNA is TGTGCCAGCAGCTCCGGGAGCAAGTTTGGAAACACCATATATTTT.

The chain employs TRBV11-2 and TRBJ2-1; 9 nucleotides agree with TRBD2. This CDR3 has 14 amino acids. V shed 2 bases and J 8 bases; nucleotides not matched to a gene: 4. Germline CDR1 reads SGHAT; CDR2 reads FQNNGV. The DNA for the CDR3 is TGTGCCAGCAGCTTAATAGCGGGGGCGGATGAGCAGTTCTTC. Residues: CASSLIAGADEQFF.

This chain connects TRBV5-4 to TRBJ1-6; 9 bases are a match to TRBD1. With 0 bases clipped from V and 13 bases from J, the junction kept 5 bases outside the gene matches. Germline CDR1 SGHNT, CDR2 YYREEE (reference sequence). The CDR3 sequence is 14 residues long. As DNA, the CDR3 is TGTGCCAGCAGCTTGGGGGGGACAGGGACCCCCCTCCACTTT. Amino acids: CASSLGGTGTPLHF.

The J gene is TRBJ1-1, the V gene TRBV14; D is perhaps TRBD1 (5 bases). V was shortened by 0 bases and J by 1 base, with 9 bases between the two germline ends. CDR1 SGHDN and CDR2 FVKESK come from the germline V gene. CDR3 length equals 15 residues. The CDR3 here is CASSQERGKNTEAFF. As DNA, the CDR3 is TGTGCCAGCAGCCAAGAGCGGGGGAAGAACACTGAAGCTTTCTTT.

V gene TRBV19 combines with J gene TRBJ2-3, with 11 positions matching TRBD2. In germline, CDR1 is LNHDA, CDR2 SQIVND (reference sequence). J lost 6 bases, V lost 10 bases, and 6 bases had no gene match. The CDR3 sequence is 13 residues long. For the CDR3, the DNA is TGTGCCACCTTAGCGGGAGGGAAGGATACGCAGTATTTT. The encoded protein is CATLAGGKDTQYF.

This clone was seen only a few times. The CDR3 sequence: CASSKRTTSGSYNEQFF. The CDR3 region has the DNA TGTGCCAGCAGCAAACGAACAACTAGCGGGTCCTACAATGAGCAGTTCTTC. The rearrangement joins TRBV7-2 to TRBJ2-1; 9 bases agree with TRBD2. The CDR3 contains 17 residues. Trimming took 5 bases from V and 1 from J; bases not matched to a gene: 9. Per the germline V gene, CDR1 is SGHTA and CDR2 is FQGNSA.

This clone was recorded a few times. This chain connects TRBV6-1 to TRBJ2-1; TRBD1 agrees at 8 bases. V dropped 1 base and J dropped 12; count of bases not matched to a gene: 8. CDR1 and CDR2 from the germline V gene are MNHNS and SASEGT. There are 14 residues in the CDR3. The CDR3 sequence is CASSEVSGGTGQFF. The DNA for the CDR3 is TGTGCCAGCAGTGAAGTCTCTGGTGGGACAGGGCAGTTCTTC.

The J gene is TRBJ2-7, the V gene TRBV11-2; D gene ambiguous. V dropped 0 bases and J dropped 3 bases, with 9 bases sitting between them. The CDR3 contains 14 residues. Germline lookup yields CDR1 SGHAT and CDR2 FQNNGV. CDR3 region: CASSLDLNIYEQYF. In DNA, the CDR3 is TGTGCCAGCAGCTTAGATTTAAACATCTACGAGCAGTACTTC.

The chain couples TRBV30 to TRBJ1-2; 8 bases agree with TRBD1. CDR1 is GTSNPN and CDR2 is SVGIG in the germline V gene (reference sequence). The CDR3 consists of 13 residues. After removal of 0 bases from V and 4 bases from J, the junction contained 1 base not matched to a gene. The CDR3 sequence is CAWSVQGVYGYTF. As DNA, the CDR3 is TGTGCCTGGAGTGTACAGGGGGTCTATGGCTACACCTTC.

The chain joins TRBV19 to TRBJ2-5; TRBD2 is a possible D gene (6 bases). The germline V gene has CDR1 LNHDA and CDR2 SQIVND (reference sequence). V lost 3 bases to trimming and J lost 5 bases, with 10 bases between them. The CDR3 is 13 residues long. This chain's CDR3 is CASSILAWETQYF. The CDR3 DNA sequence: TGTGCCAGTAGTATTCTAGCGTGGGAGACCCAGTACTTC.

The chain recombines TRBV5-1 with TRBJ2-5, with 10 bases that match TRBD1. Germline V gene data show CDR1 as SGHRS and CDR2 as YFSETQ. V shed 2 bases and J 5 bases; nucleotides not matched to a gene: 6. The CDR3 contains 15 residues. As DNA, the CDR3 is TGCGCCAGCAGCTTAGGGACAGGGGCGGAGGAGACCCAGTACTTC. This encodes CASSLGTGAEETQYF.

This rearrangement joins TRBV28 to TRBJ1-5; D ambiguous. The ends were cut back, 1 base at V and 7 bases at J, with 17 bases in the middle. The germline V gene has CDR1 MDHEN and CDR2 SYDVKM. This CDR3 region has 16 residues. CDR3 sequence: CASSLSWTTKIQPQHF. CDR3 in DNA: TGTGCCAGCAGTTTATCCTGGACGACTAAGATCCAGCCCCAGCATTTT.

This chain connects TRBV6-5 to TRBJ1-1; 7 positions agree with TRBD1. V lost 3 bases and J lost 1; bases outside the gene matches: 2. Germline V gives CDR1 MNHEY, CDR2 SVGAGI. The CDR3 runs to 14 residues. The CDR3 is CASSYEGANTEAFF. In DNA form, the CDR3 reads TGTGCCAGCAGTTATGAGGGGGCGAACACTGAAGCTTTCTTT.

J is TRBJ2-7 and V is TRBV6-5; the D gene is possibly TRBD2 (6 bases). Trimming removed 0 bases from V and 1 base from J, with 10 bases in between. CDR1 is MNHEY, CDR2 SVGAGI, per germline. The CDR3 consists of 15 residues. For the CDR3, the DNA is TGTGCCAGCAGTTACTCGACTCGGGGGTCCTACGAGCAGTACTTC. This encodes CASSYSTRGSYEQYF.

The CDR3 region is CAWSGGDRVGQPQHF. The CDR3 DNA follows: TGTGCCTGGAGTGGAGGGGACAGGGTAGGGCAGCCCCAGCATTTT. This chain links TRBV30 with TRBJ1-5; 9 nucleotides match TRBD1. CDR1 GTSNPN and CDR2 SVGIG come from the germline V gene (reference sequence). This CDR3 region has 15 residues. The V gene end was trimmed by 1 base and the J gene end by 7 bases; junction bases not matched to a gene: 8.

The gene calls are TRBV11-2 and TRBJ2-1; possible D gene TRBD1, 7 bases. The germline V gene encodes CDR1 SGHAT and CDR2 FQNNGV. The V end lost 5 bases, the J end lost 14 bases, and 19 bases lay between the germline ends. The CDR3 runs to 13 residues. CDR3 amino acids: CASSPGSIQGKFF. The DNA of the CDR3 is TGTGCCAGCAGCCCCGGGAGTATACAGGGGAAGTTCTTC.

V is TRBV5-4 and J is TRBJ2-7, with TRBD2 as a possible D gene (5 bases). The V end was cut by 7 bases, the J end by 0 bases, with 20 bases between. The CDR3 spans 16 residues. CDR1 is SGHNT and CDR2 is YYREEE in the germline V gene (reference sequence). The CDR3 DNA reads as TGTGCCAGCTCCCCAGCTCCGGGGTCGAGCTCCTACGAGCAGTACTTC. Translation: CASSPAPGSSSYEQYF.

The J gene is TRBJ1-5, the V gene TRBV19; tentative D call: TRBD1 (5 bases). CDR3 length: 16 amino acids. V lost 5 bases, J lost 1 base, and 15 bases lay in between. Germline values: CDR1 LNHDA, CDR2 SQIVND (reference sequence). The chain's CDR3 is CASSFLDSWSNQPQHF. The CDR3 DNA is TGTGCCAGTAGTTTCTTAGACAGTTGGAGCAATCAGCCCCAGCATTTT.

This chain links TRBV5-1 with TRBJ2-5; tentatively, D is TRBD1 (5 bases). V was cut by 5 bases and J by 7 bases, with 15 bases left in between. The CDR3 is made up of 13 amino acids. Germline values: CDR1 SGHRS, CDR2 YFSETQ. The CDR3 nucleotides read TGCGCCAGCAGAGAAGACAGCGCTGGGACCCAGTACTTC. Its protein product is CASREDSAGTQYF.

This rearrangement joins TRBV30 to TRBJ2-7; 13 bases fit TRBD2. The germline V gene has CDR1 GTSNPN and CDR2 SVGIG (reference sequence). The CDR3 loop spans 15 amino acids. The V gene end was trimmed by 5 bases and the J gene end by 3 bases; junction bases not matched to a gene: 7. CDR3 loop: CAWLGGTSGDYEQYF. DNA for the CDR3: TGTGCCTGGCTCGGGGGGACTAGCGGGGACTACGAGCAGTACTTC. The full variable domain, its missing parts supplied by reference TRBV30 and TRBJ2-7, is SQTIHQWPATLVQPVGSPLSLECTVEGTSNPNLYWYRQAAGRGLQLLFYSVGIGQISSEVPQNLSASRPQDRQFILSSKKLLLSDSGFYLCAWLGGTSGDYEQYFGPGTRLTVT.

CDR3 coding DNA: TGTGCCAGTACTGGACAGCTCTTCTCTGGAAACACCATATATTTT. Translation: CASTGQLFSGNTIYF. The rearrangement uses TRBV19 and TRBJ1-3; D possibly corresponds to TRBD1 (6 bases). Looked up from germline, CDR1 is LNHDA and CDR2 is SQIVND (reference sequence). The CDR3 runs to 15 residues. V was trimmed by 7 bases and J by 0 bases, leaving 13 bases between them.